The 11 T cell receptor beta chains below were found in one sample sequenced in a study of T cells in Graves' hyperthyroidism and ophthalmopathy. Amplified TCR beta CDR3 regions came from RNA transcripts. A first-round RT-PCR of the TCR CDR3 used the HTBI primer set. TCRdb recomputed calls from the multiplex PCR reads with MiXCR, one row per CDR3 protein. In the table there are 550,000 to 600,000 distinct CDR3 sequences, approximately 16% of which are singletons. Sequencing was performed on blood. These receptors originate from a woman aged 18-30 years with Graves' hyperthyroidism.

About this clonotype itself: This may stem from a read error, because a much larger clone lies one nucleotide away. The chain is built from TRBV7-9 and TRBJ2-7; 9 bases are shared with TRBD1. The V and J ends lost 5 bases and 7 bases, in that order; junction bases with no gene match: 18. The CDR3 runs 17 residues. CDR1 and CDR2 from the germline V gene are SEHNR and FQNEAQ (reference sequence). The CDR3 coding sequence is TGTGCCAGCAGCCAAGGTCTACCGGGACAGGGTTCAGGTGAGCAGTACTTC. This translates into CASSQGLPGQGSGEQYF.

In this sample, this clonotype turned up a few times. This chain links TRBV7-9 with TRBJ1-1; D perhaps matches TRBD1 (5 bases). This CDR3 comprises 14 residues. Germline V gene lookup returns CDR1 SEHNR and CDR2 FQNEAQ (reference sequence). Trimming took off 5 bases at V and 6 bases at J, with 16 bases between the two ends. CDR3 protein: CASSLTGARPEAFF. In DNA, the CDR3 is TGTGCCAGCAGCCTCACTGGGGCGAGGCCTGAAGCTTTCTTT.

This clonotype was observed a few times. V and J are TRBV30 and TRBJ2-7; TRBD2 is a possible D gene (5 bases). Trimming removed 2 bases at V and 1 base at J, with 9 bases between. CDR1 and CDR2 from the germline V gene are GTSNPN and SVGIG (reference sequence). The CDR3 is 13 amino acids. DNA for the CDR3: TGTGCCTGGAGTAACGGGGTTTCCTACGAGCAGTACTTC. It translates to CAWSNGVSYEQYF.

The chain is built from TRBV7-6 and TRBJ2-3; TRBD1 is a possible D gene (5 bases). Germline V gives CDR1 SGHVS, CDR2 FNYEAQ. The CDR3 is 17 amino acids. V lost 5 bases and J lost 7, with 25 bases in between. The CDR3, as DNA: TGTGCCAGCAGCCCGCCCCGGCCCATAAGGGGCGCATATACGCAGTATTTT. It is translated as CASSPPRPIRGAYTQYF.

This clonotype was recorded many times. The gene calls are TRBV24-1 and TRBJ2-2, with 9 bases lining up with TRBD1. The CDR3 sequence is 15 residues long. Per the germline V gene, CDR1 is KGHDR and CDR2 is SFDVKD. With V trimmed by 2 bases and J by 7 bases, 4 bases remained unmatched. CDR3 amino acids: CATSDWGTGNGELFF. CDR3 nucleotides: TGTGCCACCAGTGATTGGGGGACAGGGAACGGGGAGCTGTTTTTT.

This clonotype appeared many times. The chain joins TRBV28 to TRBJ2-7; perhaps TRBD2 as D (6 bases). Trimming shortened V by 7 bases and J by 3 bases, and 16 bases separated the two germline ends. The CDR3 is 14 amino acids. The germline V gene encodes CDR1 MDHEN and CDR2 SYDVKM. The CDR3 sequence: CASKPWAGFYEQYF. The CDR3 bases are TGTGCCAGCAAACCTTGGGCGGGGTTCTACGAGCAGTACTTC.

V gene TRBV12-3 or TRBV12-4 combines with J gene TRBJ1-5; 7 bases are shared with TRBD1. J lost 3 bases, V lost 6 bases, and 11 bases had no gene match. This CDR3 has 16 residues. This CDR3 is CASRPETGKVNQPQHF. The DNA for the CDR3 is TGTGCCAGCAGACCGGAGACAGGGAAGGTCAATCAGCCCCAGCATTTT.

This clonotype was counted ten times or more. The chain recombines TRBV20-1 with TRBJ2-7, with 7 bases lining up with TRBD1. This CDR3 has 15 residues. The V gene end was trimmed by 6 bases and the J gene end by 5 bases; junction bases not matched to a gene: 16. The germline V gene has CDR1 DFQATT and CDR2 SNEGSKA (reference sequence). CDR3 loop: CSAPRDLTGHNEQYF. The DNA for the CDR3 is TGCAGTGCCCCGAGGGATTTGACAGGGCACAACGAGCAGTACTTC.

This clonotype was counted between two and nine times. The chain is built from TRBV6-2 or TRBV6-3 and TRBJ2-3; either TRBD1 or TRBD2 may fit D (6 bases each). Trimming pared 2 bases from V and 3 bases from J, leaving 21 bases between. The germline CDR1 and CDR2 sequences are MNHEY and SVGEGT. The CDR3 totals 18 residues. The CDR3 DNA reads TGTGCCAGCAGTTACCTCGGGTTCGCCGGGGGCAGTACAGATACGCAGTATTTT. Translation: CASSYLGFAGGSTDTQYF.

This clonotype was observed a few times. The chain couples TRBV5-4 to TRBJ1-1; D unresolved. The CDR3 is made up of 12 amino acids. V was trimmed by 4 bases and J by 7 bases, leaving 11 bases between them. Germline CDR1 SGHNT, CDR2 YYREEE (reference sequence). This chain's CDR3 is CASSKDRGEAFF. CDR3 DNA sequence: TGTGCCAGCAGCAAGGACCGGGGTGAAGCTTTCTTT.

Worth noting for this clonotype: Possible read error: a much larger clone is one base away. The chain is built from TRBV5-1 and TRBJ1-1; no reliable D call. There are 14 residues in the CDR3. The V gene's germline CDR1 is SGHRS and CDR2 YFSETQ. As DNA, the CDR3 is TGCGCCAGCAGAATGACACCTTTGAACACTGAAGGTTTCTTT. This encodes CASRMTPLNTEGFF.